This TCR beta chain emerged from a study of shared clonotypes between healthy human individuals. The CDR3 is 14 residues long. The germline gives CDR1 KGHSH, CDR2 LQKENI. V lost 4 bases, J lost 3 bases, and 3 bases stayed unmatched. Deep was the level at which the assay was run. The repertoire was sequenced with immunoSEQ multiplex PCR; TCRdb's copy has only in-frame clones and lacks some. The sample lists a few million clones, more than 80% occurring once. Every one of the donors was a Caucasian adult that lived in Nashville, Tennessee. The rearrangement joins TRBV18 to TRBJ2-1, with 7 bases identical to TRBD1. The sequence was collected from a man between 18 and 29 years old in good health. Some clones in this sample may be carry-over from other donors' samples. The sequenced material came from naive CD4+ T cells from PBMCs. The subset denotes: CD45RA+ positively selected. The chain's CDR3 is CASSRGQDYNEQFF. The CDR3 nucleotides read TGTGCCAGCTCACGTGGACAGGACTACAATGAGCAGTTCTTC.